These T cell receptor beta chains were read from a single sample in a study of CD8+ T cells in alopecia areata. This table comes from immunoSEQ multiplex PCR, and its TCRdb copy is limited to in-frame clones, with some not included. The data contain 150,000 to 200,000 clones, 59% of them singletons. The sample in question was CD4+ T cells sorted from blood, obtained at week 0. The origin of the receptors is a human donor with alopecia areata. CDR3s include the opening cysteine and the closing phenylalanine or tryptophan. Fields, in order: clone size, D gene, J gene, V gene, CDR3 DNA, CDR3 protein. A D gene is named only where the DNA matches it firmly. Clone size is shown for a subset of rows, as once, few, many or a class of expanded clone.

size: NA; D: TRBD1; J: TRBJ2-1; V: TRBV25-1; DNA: TGTGCCAGCAGTGAGCCCGGACAGGGGGCGGGTGAGCAGTTCTTC; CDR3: CASSEPGQGAGEQFF
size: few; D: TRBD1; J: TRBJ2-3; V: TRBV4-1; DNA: TGCGCCAGCAGCCCTCCAGGGGGCAGGGCTGATACGCAGTATTTT; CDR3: CASSPPGGRADTQYF
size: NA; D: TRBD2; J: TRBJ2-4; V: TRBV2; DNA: TGTGCCAGCAGTGTAACTGAGCGGGGGGGCAAAAACATTCAGTACTTC; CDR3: CASSVTERGGKNIQYF
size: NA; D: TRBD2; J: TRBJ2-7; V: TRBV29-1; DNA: TGCAGCGTGGCTAGCGGGGGGGACGAGCAGTACTTC; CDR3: CSVASGGDEQYF
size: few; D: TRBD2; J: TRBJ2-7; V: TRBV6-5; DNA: TGTGCCAGCAGTTCCTCGGGGGGTCGCTACGAGCAGTACTTC; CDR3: CASSSSGGRYEQYF
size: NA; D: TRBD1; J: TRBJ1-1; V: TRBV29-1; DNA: TGCAGCGTTGGACAGGGGAGGATGAACACTGAAGCTTTCTTT; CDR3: CSVGQGRMNTEAFF
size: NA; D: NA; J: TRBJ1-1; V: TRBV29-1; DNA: TGCAGCGCCCGGGGCTCCCCGAACACTGAAGCTTTCTTT; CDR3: CSARGSPNTEAFF
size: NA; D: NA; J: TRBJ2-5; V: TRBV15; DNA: TGTGCCACCAGCAGAGACAGGGGACAAGAGACCCAGTACTTC; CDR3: CATSRDRGQETQYF
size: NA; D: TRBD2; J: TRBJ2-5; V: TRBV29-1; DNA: TGCAGCGTCTCCTCTAGCGGGGGACAAGAGACCCAGTACTTC; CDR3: CSVSSSGGQETQYF
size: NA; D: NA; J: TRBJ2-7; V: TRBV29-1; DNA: TGCAGCGTTGAAGGTGGAAGGGACTACGAGCAGTACTTC; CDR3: CSVEGGRDYEQYF
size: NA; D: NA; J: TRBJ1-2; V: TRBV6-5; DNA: TGTGCCAGCAGTTACTCGGGCCGGGGAAGGTATGGCTACACCTTC; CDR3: CASSYSGRGRYGYTF
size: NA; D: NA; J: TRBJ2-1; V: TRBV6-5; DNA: TGTGCCAGCAGTTACCTGCTAGCTGGGGACAATGAGCAGTTCTTC; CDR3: CASSYLLAGDNEQFF
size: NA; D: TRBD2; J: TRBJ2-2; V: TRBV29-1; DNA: TGCAGCGTTGTCCTGGCGGGGGGGCGACCCTGGGAGCTGTTTTTT; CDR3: CSVVLAGGRPWELFF
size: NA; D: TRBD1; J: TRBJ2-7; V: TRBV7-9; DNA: TGTGCCAGCAGCCCAGGGACAGCGGCTCGTGAGCAGTACTTC; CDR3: CASSPGTAAREQYF
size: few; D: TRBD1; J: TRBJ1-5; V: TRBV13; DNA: TGTGCCAGCAGCCAGGGGACAGGTCAGCACCAGCCCCAGCATTTT; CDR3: CASSQGTGQHQPQHF
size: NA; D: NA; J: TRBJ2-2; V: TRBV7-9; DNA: TGTGCCAGCTCACCTCAGTCTAGACTCGGGACCGGGGAGCTGTTTTTT; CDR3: CASSPQSRLGTGELFF
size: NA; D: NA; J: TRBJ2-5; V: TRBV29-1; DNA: TGCAGCGTTGAGGGGCTCTTCCAAGAGACCCAGTACTTC; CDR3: CSVEGLFQETQYF
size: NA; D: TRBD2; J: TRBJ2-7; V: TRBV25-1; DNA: TGTGCCAGCAGTGACCCGGCGGGGGGGTTTCAGCAGTACTTC; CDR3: CASSDPAGGFQQYF
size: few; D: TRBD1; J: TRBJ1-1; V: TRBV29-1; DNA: TGCAGCTCTAACCGGGACAGGGGCACTGAAGCTTTCTTT; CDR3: CSSNRDRGTEAFF
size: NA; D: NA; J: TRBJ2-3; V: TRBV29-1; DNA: TGCAGCGTTGAGCCAGGGACCGATACGCAGTATTTT; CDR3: CSVEPGTDTQYF
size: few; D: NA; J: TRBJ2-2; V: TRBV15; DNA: TGTGCCACCAGCAGAGATCTCGCCACCGGGGAGCTGTTTTTT; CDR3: CATSRDLATGELFF
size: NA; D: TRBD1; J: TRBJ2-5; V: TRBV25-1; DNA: TGTGCCAGCAGTGAAAGGACAGGGGCCCAAGAGACCCAGTACTTC; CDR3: CASSERTGAQETQYF
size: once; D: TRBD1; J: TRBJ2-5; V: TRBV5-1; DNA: TGCGCCAGCAGCCCACGGACAGGGGAGCGCCGAGAGACCCAGTACTTC; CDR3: CASSPRTGERRETQYF
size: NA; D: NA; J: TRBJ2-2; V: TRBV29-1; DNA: TGCAGCGTTTGGGGCCTATACACCGGGGAGCTGTTTTTT; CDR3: CSVWGLYTGELFF
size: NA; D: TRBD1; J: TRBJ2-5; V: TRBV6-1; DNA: TGTGCCAGCAACTTACAGGGGGGAGAGACCCAGTACTTC; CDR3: CASNLQGGETQYF
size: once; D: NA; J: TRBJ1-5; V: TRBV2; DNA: TGTGCCAGCAGCGAACAGGGAAATCAGCCCCAGCATTTT; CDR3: CASSEQGNQPQHF
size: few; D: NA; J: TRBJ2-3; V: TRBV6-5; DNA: TGTGCCAGCAGTAGGCCCGAGGTCACAGATACGCAGTATTTT; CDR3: CASSRPEVTDTQYF
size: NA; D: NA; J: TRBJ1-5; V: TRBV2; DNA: TGTGCCAGCAGTGAAGCAGGGATAGGGATCGGATATAGCAATCAGCCCCAGCATTTT; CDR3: CASSEAGIGIGYSNQPQHF